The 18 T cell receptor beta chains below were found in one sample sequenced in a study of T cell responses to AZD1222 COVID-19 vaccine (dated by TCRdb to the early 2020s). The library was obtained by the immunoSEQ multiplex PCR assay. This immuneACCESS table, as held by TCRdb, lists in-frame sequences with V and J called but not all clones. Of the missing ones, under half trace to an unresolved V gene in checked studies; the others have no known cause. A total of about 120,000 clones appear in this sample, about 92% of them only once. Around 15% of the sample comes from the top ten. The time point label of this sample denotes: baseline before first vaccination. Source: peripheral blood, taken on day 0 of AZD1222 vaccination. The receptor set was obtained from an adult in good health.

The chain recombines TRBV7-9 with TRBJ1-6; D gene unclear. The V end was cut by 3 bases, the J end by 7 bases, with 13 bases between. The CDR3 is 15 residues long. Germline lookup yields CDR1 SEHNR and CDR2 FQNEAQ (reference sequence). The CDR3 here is CASSFGHRYNSPLHF. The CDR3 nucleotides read TGTGCCAGCAGCTTCGGTCACAGATACAATTCACCCCTCCACTTT. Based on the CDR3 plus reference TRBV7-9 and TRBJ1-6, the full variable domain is DTGVSQNPRHKITKRGQNVTFRCDPISEHNRLYWYRQTLGQGPEFLTYFQNEAQLEKSRLLSDRFSAERPKGSFSTLEIQRTEQGDSAMYLCASSFGHRYNSPLHFGNGTRLTVT.

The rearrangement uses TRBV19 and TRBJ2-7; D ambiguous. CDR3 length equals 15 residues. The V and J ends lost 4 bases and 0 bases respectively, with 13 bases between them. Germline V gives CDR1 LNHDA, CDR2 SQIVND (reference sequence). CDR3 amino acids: CASSNPHKGSYEQYF. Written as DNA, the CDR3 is TGTGCCAGTAGTAACCCCCACAAGGGCTCCTACGAGCAGTACTTC.

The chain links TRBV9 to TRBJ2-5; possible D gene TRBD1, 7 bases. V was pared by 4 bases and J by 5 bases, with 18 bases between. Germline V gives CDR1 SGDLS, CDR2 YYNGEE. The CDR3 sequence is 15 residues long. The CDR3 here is CASSLTGRDVETQYF. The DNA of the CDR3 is TGTGCCAGCAGCTTGACAGGGCGGGACGTGGAGACCCAGTACTTC.

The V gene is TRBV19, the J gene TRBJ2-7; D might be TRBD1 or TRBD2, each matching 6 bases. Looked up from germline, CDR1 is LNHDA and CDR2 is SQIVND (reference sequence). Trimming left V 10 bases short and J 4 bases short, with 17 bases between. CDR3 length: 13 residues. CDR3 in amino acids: CATRRGVGYEQYF. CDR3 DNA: TGTGCCACCCGAAGGGGGGTAGGGTACGAGCAGTACTTC.

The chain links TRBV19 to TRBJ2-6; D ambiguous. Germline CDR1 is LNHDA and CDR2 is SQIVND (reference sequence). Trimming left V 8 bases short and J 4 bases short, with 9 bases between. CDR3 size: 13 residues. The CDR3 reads CASLPLGANVLTF. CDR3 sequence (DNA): TGTGCCAGTCTGCCCCTGGGGGCCAACGTCCTGACTTTC. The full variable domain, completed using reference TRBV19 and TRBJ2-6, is DGGITQSPKYLFRKEGQNVTLSCEQNLNHDAMYWYRQDPGQGLRLIYYSQIVNDFQKGDIAEGYSVSREKKESFPLTVTSAQKNPTAFYLCASLPLGANVLTFGAGSRLTVL.

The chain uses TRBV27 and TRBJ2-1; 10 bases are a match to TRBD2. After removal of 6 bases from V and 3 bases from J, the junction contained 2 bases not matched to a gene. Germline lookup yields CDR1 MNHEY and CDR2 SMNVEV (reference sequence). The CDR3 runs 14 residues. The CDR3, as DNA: TGTGCCAGCAGGACTAGCGGGCTCTACAATGAGCAGTTCTTC. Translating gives CASRTSGLYNEQFF.

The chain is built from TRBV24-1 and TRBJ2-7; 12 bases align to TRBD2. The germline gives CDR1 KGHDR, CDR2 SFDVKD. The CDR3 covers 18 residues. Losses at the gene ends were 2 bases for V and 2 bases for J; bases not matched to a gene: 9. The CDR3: CATSDSPTSGRTPYEQYF. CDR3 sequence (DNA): TGTGCCACCAGTGATTCTCCCACTAGCGGGAGGACTCCCTACGAGCAGTACTTC.

The CDR3 bases are TGTGCCAGCAGTGAATCAGGGTCGGGAAAACTGTTTTTT. Translation gives CASSESGSGKLFF. The rearrangement uses TRBV2 and TRBJ1-4; TRBD1 is a possible D gene (5 bases). The CDR3 runs to 13 residues. V was clipped by 2 bases and J by 10 bases, with 11 bases between them. In germline, CDR1 is SNHLY, CDR2 FYNNEI. The variable domain in full, with the rest retrieved from reference TRBV2 and TRBJ1-4, is EPEVTQTPSHQVTQMGQEVILRCVPISNHLYFYWYRQILGQKVEFLVSFYNNEISEKSEIFDDQFSVERPDGSNFTLKIRSTKLEDSAMYFCASSESGSGKLFFGSGTQLSVL.

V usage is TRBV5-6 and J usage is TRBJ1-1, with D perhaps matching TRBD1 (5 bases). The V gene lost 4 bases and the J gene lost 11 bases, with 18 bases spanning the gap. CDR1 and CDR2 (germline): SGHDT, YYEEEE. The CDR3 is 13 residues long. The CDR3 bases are TGTGCCAGCAGCAAACGACAGCACGGTACCGCTTTCTTT. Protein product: CASSKRQHGTAFF.

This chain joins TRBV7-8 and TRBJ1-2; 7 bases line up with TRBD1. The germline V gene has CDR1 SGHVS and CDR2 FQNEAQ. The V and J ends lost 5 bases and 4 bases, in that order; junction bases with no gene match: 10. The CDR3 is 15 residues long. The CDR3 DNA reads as TGTGCCAGCAGCCCAAGGGGTAGGGGGCTCTATGGCTACACCTTC. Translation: CASSPRGRGLYGYTF.

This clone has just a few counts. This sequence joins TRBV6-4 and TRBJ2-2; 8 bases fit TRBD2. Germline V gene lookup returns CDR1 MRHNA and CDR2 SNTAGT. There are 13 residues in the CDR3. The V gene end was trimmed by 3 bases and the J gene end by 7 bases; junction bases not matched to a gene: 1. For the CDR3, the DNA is TGTGCCAGCAGTGATGGGACTAGCGGGGAGCTGTTTTTT. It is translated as CASSDGTSGELFF.

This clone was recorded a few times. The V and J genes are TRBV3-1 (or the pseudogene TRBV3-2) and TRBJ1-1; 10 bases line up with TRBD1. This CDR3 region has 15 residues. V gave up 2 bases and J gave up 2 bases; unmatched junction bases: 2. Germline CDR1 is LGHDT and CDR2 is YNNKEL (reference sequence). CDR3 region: CASSQWDRGNTEAFF. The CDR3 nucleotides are TGTGCCAGCAGCCAATGGGACAGGGGTAACACTGAAGCTTTCTTT.

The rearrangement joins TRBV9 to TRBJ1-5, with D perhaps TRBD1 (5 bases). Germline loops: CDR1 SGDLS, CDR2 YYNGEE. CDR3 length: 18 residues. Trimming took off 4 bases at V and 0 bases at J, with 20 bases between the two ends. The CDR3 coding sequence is TGTGCCAGCAGCTCGGGGCAGGGATCCCCCTATAGCAATCAGCCCCAGCATTTT. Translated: CASSSGQGSPYSNQPQHF.

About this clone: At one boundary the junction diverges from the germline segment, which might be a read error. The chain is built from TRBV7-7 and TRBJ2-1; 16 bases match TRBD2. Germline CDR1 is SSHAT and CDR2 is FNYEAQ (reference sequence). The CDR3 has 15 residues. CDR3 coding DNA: TGTGCTAGCAGCCCGGGACTAGCGGGAGGGGGGGAGCAGTTCTTC. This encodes CASSPGLAGGGEQFF.

CDR3 DNA sequence: TGTGCCAGCAGGCCTAGCAAAAATGAGCAGTTCTTC. It is translated as CASRPSKNEQFF. The V and J genes are TRBV2 and TRBJ2-1; possibly TRBD2 for D (5 bases). The CDR3 contains 12 residues. Germline CDR1 is SNHLY and CDR2 is FYNNEI. The V end lost 6 bases, the J end lost 7 bases, and 10 bases lay between the germline ends.

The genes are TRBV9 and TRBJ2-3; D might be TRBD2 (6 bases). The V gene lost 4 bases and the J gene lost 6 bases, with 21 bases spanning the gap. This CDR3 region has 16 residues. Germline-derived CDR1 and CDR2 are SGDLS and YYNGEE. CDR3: CASSSGHGGGGDTQYF. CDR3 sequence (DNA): TGTGCCAGCAGCTCCGGACACGGGGGAGGAGGGGATACGCAGTATTTT.

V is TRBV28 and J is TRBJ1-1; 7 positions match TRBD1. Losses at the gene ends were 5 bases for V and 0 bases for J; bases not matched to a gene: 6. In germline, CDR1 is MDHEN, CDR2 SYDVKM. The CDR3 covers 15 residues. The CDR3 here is CASSPGTELNTEAFF. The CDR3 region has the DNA TGTGCCAGCAGTCCCGGGACAGAACTGAACACTGAAGCTTTCTTT.

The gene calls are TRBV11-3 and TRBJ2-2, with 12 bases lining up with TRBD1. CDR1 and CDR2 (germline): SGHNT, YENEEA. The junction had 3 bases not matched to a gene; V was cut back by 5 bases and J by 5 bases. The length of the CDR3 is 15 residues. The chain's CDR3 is CASSRGQGATGELFF. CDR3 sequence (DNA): TGTGCCAGCAGCCGGGGACAGGGGGCGACCGGGGAGCTGTTTTTT.